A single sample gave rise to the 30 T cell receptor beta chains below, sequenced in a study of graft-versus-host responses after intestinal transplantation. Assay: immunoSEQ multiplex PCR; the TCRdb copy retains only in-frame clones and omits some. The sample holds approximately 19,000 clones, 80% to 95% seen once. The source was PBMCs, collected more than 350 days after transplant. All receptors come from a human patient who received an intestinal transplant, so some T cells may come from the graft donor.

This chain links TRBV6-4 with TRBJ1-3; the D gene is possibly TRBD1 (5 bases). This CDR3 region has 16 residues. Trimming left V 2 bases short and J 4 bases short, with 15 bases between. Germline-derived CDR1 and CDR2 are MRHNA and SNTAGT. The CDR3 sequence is CASSDKWGGEGNTIYF. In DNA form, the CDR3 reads TGTGCCAGCAGTGACAAGTGGGGAGGGGAAGGAAACACCATATATTTT.

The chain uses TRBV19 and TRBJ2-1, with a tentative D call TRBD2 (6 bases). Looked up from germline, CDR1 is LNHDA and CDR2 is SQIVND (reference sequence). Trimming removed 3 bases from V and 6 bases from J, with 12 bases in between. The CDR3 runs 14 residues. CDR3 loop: CASSILGGINEQFF. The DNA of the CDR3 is TGTGCCAGTAGTATCTTAGGAGGGATCAATGAGCAGTTCTTC.

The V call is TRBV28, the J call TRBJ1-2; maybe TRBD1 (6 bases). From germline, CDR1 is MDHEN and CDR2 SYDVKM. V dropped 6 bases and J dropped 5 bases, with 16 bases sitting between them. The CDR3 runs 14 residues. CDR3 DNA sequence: TGTGCCAGCAGCCCGCCACAGGGCCCTTATGGCTACACCTTC. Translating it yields CASSPPQGPYGYTF.

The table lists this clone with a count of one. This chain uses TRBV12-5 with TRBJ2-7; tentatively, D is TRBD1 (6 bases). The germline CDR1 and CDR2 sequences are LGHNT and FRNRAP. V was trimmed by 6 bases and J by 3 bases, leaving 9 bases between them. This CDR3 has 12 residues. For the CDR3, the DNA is TGTGCTAGTGGGGCAGGGGTCTACGAGCAGTACTTC. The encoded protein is CASGAGVYEQYF.

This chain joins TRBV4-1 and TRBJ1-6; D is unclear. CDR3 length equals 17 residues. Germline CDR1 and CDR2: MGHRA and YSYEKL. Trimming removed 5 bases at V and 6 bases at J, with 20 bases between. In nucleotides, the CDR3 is TGCGCCAGCAGCACCTGGATGAGACACCTTGTTAATTCACCCCTCCACTTT. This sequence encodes CASSTWMRHLVNSPLHF.

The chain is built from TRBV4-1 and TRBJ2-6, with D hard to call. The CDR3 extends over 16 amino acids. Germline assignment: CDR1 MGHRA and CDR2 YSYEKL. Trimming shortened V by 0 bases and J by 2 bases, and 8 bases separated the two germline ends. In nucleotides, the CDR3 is TGCGCCAGCAGCCAAGAGTGGACGGCTGGGGCCAACGTCCTGACTTTC. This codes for CASSQEWTAGANVLTF.

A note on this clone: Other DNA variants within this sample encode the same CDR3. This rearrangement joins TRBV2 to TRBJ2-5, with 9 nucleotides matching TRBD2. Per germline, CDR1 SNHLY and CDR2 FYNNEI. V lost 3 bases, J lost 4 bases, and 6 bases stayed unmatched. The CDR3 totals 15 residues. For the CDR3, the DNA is TGTGCCAGCAGTGACGGCGGGGGGGCGGGAGAGACCCAGTACTTC. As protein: CASSDGGGAGETQYF. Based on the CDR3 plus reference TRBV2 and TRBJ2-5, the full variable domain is EPEVTQTPSHQVTQMGQEVILRCVPISNHLYFYWYRQILGQKVEFLVSFYNNEISEKSEIFDDQFSVERPDGSNFTLKIRSTKLEDSAMYFCASSDGGGAGETQYFGPGTRLLVL.

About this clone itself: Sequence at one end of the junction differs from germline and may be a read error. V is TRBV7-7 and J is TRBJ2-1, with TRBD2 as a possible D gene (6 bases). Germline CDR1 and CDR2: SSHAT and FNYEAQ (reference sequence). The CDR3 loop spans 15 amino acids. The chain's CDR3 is CASSSGLSHYNEQFF. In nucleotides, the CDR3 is TGTGCTAGCAGTTCCGGACTAAGCCACTACAATGAGCAGTTCTTC.

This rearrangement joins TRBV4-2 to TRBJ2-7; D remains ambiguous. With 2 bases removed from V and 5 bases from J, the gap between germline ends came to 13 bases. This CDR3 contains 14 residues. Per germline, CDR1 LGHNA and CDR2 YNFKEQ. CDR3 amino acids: CASSQRYSGNEQYF. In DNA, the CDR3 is TGTGCCAGCAGCCAAAGGTACTCGGGCAACGAGCAGTACTTC.

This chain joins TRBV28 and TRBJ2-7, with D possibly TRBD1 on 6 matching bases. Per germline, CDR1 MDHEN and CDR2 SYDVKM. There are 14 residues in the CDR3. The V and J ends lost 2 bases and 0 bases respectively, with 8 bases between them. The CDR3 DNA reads TGTGCCAGCAGTTTAGCCAGGGGCTCCTACGAGCAGTACTTC. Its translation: CASSLARGSYEQYF.

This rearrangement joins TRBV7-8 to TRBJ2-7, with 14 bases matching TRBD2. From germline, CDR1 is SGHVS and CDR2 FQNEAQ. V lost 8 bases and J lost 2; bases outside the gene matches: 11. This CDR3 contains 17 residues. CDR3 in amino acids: CASLGTSGSVLTYEQYF. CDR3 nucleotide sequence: TGTGCCAGCCTCGGGACTAGCGGGAGCGTCCTTACCTACGAGCAGTACTTC.

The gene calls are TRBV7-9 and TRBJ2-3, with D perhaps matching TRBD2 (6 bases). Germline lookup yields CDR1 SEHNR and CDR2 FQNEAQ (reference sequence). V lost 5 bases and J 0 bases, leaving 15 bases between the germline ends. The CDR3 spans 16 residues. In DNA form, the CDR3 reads TGTGCCAGCAGCCAAGAGCGCGGGACTAGCACAGATACGCAGTATTTT. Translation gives CASSQERGTSTDTQYF.

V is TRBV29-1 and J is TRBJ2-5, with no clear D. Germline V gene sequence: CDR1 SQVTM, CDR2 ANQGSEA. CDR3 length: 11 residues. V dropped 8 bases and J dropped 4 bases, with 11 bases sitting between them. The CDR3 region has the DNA TGCAGCTCTTCAGGCGGAGAGACCCAGTACTTC. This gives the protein CSSSGGETQYF.

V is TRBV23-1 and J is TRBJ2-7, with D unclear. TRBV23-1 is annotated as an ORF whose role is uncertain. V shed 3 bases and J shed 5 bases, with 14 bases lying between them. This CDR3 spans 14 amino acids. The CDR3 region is CASSHSRSCNEQYF. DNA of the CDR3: TGCGCCAGCAGTCACTCGCGGAGCTGCAACGAGCAGTACTTC.

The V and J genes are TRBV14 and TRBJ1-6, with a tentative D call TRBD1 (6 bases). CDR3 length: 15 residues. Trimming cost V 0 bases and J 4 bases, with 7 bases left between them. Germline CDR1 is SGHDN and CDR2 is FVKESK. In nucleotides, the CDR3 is TGTGCCAGCAGCCAAGAGCAGGGGTATAATTCACCCCTCCACTTT. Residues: CASSQEQGYNSPLHF.

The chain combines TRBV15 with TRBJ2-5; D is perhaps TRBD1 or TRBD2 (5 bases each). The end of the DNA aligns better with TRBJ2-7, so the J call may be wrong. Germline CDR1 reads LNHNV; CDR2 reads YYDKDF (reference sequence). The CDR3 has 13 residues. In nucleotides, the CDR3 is TGTGCCACCAGCAGAGATAATGGGGGCGAGCAGTACTTC. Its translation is CATSRDNGGEQYF.

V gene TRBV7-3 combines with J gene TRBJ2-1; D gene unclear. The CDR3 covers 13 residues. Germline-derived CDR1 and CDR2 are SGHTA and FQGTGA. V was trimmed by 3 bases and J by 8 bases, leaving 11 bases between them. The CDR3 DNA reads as TGTGCCAGCAGCTTGGACCGCCGATATGAGCAGTTCTTC. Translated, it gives CASSLDRRYEQFF.

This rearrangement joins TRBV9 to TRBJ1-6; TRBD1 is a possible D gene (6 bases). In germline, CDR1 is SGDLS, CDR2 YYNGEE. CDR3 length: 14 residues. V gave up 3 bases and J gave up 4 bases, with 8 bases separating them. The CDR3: CASSAGQYNSPLHF. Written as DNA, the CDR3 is TGTGCCAGCAGCGCCGGACAGTATAATTCACCCCTCCACTTT. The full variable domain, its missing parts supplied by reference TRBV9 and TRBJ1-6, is DSGVTQTPKHLITATGQRVTLRCSPRSGDLSVYWYQQSLDQGLQFLIQYYNGEERAKGNILERFSAQQFPDLHSELNLSSLELGDSALYFCASSAGQYNSPLHFGNGTRLTVT.

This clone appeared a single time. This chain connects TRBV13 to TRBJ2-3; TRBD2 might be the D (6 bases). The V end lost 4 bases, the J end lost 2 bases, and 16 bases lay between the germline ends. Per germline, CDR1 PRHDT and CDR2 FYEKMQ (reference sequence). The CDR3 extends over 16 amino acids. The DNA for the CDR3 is TGTGCCAGCAGCTCCCTGACTAGTTCGAACACAGATACGCAGTATTTT. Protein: CASSSLTSSNTDTQYF.

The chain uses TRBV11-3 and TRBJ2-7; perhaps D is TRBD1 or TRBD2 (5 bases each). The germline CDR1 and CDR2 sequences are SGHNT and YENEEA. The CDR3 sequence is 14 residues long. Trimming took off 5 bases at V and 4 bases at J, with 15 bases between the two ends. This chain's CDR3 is CASSPGTANYEQYF. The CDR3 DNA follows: TGTGCCAGCAGCCCCGGGACGGCAAATTACGAGCAGTACTTC.

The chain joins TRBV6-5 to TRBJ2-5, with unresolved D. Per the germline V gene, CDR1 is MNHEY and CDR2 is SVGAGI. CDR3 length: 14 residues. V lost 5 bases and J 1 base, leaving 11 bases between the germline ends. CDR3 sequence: CASSVGRFQETQYF. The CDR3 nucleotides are TGTGCCAGCAGTGTTGGACGTTTCCAAGAGACCCAGTACTTC.

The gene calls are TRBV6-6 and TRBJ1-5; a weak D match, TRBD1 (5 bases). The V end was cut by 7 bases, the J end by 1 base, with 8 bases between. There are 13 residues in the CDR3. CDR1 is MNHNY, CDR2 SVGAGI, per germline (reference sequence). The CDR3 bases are TGTGCCAGCACCCGGGACAGCAATCAGCCCCAGCATTTT. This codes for CASTRDSNQPQHF.

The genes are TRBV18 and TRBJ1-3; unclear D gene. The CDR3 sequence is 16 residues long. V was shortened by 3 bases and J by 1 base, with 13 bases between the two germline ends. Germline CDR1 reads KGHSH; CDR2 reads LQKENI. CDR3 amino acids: CASSPRTLQSGNTIYF. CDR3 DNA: TGTGCCAGCTCACCCCGGACTCTTCAATCTGGAAACACCATATATTTT.

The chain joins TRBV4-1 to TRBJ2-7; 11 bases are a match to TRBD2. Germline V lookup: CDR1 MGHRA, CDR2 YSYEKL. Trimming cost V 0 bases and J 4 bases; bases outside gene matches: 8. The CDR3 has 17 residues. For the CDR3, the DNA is TGCGCCAGCAGCCAAGATCCCACTAGCGGGAGAAGTTACGAGCAGTACTTC. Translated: CASSQDPTSGRSYEQYF.

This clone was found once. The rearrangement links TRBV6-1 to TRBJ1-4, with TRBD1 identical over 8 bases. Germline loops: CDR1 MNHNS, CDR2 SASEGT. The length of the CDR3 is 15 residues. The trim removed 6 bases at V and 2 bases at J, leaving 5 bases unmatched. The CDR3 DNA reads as TGTGCCAGCAGCCAACAGGGGGGGACTAATGAAAAACTGTTTTTT. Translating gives CASSQQGGTNEKLFF.

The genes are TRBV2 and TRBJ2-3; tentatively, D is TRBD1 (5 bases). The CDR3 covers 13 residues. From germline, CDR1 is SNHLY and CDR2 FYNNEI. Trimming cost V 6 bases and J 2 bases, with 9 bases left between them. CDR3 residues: CASRDSHTDTQYF. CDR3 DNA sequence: TGTGCCAGCAGAGACAGCCACACAGATACGCAGTATTTT.

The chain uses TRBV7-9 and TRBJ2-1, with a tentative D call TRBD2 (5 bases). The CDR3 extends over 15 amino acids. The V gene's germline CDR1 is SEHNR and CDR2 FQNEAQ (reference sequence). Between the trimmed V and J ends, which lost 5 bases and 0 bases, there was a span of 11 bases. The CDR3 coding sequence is TGTGCCAGCAGCCAAATCGGGGTCTCCTACAATGAGCAGTTCTTC. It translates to CASSQIGVSYNEQFF. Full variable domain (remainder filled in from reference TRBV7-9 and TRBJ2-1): DTGVSQNPRHKITKRGQNVTFRCDPISEHNRLYWYRQTLGQGPEFLTYFQNEAQLEKSRLLSDRFSAERPKGSFSTLEIQRTEQGDSAMYLCASSQIGVSYNEQFFGPGTRLTVL.

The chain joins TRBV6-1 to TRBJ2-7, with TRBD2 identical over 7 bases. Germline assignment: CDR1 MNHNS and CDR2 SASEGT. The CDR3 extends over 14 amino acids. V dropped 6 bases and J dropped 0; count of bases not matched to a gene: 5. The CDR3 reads CASRPLADSYEQYF. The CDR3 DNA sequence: TGTGCCAGCAGGCCTCTAGCGGACTCCTACGAGCAGTACTTC.

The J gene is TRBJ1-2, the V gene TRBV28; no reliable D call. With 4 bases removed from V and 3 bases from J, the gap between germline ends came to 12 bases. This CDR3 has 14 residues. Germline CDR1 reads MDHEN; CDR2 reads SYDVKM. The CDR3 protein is CASSSGGIDYGYTF. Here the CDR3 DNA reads TGTGCCAGCAGTTCGGGAGGGATAGACTATGGCTACACCTTC.

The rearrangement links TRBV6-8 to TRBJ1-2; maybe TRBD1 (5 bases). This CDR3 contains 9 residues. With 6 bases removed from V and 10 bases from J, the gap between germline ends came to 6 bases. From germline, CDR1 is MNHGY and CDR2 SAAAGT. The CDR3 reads CASRGDYTF. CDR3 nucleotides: TGTGCCAGCAGAGGGGACTACACCTTC.